This TCR beta chain was captured by sequencing in a study of vaccination and CD4 T cells after COVID-19. Points from the study as a whole: The authors studied relatively few convalescent patients and analyzed no early post-infection timepoints.

With regard to this clonotype: What it binds is unknown.

Treatment indicated: approximately 9-day PBMC culture with coronavirus spike peptide pools or control peptides (ViraFEST assay). ViraFEST used peptide pools to expand antigen-specific T cells, then sequenced TCRs. The dates of positive PCR tests extended from March through December 2020 and came before the US Alpha, Beta and Delta variants. Having spent 10 days in culture, CD4+ T cells were then isolated by negative selection. CDR1 and CDR2 (germline): MNHEY, SVGEGT. V was cut by 3 bases and J by 1 base, with 6 bases left in between. The CDR3 is made up of 13 amino acids. Sequencing of the DNA from cultured CD4+ T cells was carried out with the Oncomine TCR Beta short-read assay. From the PCR reads, TCRdb called clonotypes with MiXCR, one entry per CDR3 protein. The data contain about 15,000 distinct CDR3 sequences, about 48% of them singletons.

Sequencing used CD4+ T cells from blood, cultured in vitro, obtained before SARS-CoV-2 vaccination. The rearrangement uses TRBV6-2 or TRBV6-3 and TRBJ1-1; D remains unclear. This TCR was recovered from a human donor who had recovered from COVID-19. The CDR3: CASSYMGNTEAFF. The CDR3 DNA is TGTGCCAGCAGTTATATGGGGAACACTGAAGCTTTCTTT.